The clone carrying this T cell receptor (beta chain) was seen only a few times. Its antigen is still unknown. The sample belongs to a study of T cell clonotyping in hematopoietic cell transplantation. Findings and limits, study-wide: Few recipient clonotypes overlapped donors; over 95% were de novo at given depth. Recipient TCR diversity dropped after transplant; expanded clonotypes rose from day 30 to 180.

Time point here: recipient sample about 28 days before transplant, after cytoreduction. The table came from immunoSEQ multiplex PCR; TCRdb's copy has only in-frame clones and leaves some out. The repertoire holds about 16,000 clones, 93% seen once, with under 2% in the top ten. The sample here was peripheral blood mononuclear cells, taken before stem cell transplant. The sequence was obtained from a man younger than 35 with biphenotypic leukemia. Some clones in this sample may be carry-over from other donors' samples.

CDR3 DNA: TGTGCCAGCAGCTTATACGACGGCTACACCTTC. It is translated as CASSLYDGYTF. This chain links TRBV13 with TRBJ1-2; D is uncertain. The CDR3 loop spans 11 amino acids. V shed 2 bases and J shed 8 bases, with 6 bases lying between them. Germline-derived CDR1 and CDR2 are PRHDT and FYEKMQ (reference sequence).